The 20 T cell receptor beta chains below were found in one sample sequenced in a study of shared clonotypes between healthy human individuals. Clones were sequenced by immunoSEQ multiplex PCR, and TCRdb holds only the in-frame ones, with some missing. The profile shows a few million clones, over 85% of them singletons. What was sequenced was naive CD4+ T cells sorted from blood. Subset: CD45RA+ positively selected. These receptors came from a man younger than 30 in good health.

This clone was seen more than once but under ten times. V gene TRBV30 combines with J gene TRBJ1-4, with D possibly TRBD1 on 6 matching bases. Trimming took 2 bases from V and 6 from J, leaving 10 bases between them. Per the germline V gene, CDR1 is GTSNPN and CDR2 is SVGIG (reference sequence). CDR3 length: 13 residues. The CDR3 reads CAWSTPGDEKLFF. CDR3 coding DNA: TGTGCCTGGAGTACGCCAGGGGATGAAAAACTGTTTTTT.

V usage is TRBV10-3 and J usage is TRBJ2-1, with D uncertain. This CDR3 spans 12 amino acids. The germline V gene encodes CDR1 ENHRY and CDR2 SYGVKD. The V end lost 0 bases, the J end lost 15 bases, and 12 bases lay between the germline ends. DNA for the CDR3: TGTGCCATCAGTGAGTCCTCGGAGATCCCGTTCTTC. Protein product: CAISESSEIPFF.

This chain links TRBV11-2 with TRBJ2-5; TRBD2 might be the D (5 bases). V shed 5 bases and J shed 2 bases, with 12 bases lying between them. CDR3 length equals 14 residues. Germline V CDR1 and CDR2: SGHAT, FQNNGV. The CDR3 sequence: CASSDPRGQETQYF. The CDR3, as DNA: TGTGCCAGCAGCGACCCCCGGGGACAAGAGACCCAGTACTTC.

The CDR3 DNA reads as TGTGCCTGGACAGAAGTTAAGAACACTGAAGCTTTCTTT. It translates to CAWTEVKNTEAFF. The gene calls are TRBV30 and TRBJ1-1, with D unresolved. CDR1 and CDR2 from the germline V gene are GTSNPN and SVGIG (reference sequence). Between the trimmed V and J ends, which lost 4 bases and 1 base, there was a span of 10 bases. The CDR3 is 13 residues long.

V is TRBV19 and J is TRBJ1-1; D perhaps matches TRBD1 (6 bases). Germline CDR1 LNHDA, CDR2 SQIVND (reference sequence). The CDR3 contains 14 residues. The V end was cut by 3 bases, the J end by 8 bases, with 16 bases between. CDR3 residues: CASSIGLGGTEAFF. Here the CDR3 DNA reads TGTGCCAGTAGTATCGGGCTGGGGGGGACAGAAGCTTTCTTT.

The genes are TRBV6-1 and TRBJ2-7; D tentatively fits TRBD1 or TRBD2 (7 bases each). V was pared by 11 bases and J by 6 bases, with 17 bases between. CDR1 is MNHNS, CDR2 SASEGT, per germline. CDR3 length: 12 residues. CDR3 sequence reads: CAQGEGTTEQYF. In DNA, the CDR3 is TGTGCCCAGGGGGAAGGGACTACCGAGCAGTACTTC.

V and J are TRBV29-1 and TRBJ2-5; D possibly corresponds to TRBD1 (5 bases). V gave up 7 bases and J gave up 0 bases, with 6 bases separating them. CDR1 and CDR2 from the germline V gene are SQVTM and ANQGSEA. There are 11 residues in the CDR3. CDR3 loop: CSAGYQETQYF. CDR3 DNA sequence: TGCAGCGCAGGGTACCAAGAGACCCAGTACTTC.

This clone was picked up one time. The chain uses TRBV18 and TRBJ2-5, with 8 nucleotides matching TRBD2. Germline CDR1 and CDR2: KGHSH and LQKENI. CDR3 length equals 15 residues. V shed 3 bases and J 9 bases; nucleotides not matched to a gene: 12. CDR3 sequence reads: CASSPDGGRAGAQYF. CDR3 nucleotides: TGTGCCAGCTCACCGGACGGGGGGCGAGCGGGGGCCCAGTACTTC. Filled out from reference TRBV18 and TRBJ2-5, the complete variable domain reads NAGVMQNPRHLVRRRGQEARLRCSPMKGHSHVYWYRQLPEEGLKFMVYLQKENIIDESGMPKERFSAEFPKEGPSILRIQQVVRGDSAAYFCASSPDGGRAGAQYFGPGTRLLVL.

The chain combines TRBV5-1 with TRBJ2-3, with TRBD1 as a possible D gene (6 bases). Germline-derived CDR1 and CDR2 are SGHRS and YFSETQ. V was pared by 2 bases and J by 5 bases, with 12 bases between. CDR3 length equals 14 residues. CDR3 DNA sequence: TGCGCCAGCAGCTTCCCGGACAGTAGAGATACGCAGTATTTT. It is translated as CASSFPDSRDTQYF.

On this clone: Within the sample, other DNA sequences also encode this same CDR3. The chain employs TRBV6-5 and TRBJ1-4, with a weak D call TRBD1 (6 bases). With 6 bases removed from V and 4 bases from J, the gap between germline ends came to 9 bases. The CDR3 length is 13 residues. From germline, CDR1 is MNHEY and CDR2 SVGAGI. The CDR3 region is CASSRTVNEKLFF. The DNA of the CDR3 is TGTGCCAGCAGCCGGACAGTTAATGAAAAACTGTTTTTT.

This chain links TRBV28 with TRBJ2-7, with 9 bases aligning to TRBD2. This CDR3 spans 16 amino acids. Unmatched junction bases numbered 7, after V lost 2 bases and J lost 2 bases. The germline gives CDR1 MDHEN, CDR2 SYDVKM. CDR3 residues: CASSLISGGLTYEQYF. CDR3 nucleotides: TGTGCCAGCAGTTTAATTAGCGGGGGCCTGACCTACGAGCAGTACTTC.

This clone was detected once. This sequence joins TRBV6-5 and TRBJ2-5; D is uncertain. Germline V gene sequence: CDR1 MNHEY, CDR2 SVGAGI. V shed 6 bases and J shed 5 bases, with 10 bases lying between them. CDR3 length: 12 amino acids. The CDR3 sequence: CASRRLGETQYF. Written as DNA, the CDR3 is TGTGCCAGCAGGCGCCTGGGGGAGACCCAGTACTTC.

This clone was found once. The V call is TRBV11-2, the J call TRBJ2-7; 9 positions agree with TRBD2. Germline CDR1 and CDR2: SGHAT and FQNNGV. CDR3 length equals 17 residues. The V and J ends lost 3 bases and 5 bases, in that order; junction bases with no gene match: 14. CDR3 sequence reads: CASSLIPLRGGENEQYF. The CDR3, as DNA: TGTGCCAGCAGCTTGATTCCGCTGCGGGGGGGGGAGAACGAGCAGTACTTC.

CDR3 nucleotides: TGTGCCAGCAAGGCCGGGACGTCGAGCTACACCTTC. This translates into CASKAGTSSYTF. The V gene is TRBV28, the J gene TRBJ1-2; D might be TRBD1 (5 bases). The CDR3 has 12 residues. Deletions cut 7 bases from V and 9 bases from J, with 15 bases between. From germline, CDR1 is MDHEN and CDR2 SYDVKM.

The V call is TRBV2, the J call TRBJ2-3; TRBD2 agrees at 8 bases. The V and J ends lost 8 bases and 3 bases, in that order; junction bases with no gene match: 10. The CDR3 extends over 15 amino acids. CDR1 and CDR2 (germline): SNHLY, FYNNEI. CDR3 in amino acids: CASGSGGGSTDTQYF. The DNA of the CDR3 is TGTGCCAGCGGAAGCGGGGGCGGGTCGACAGATACGCAGTATTTT. Filled out from reference TRBV2 and TRBJ2-3, the complete variable domain reads EPEVTQTPSHQVTQMGQEVILRCVPISNHLYFYWYRQILGQKVEFLVSFYNNEISEKSEIFDDQFSVERPDGSNFTLKIRSTKLEDSAMYFCASGSGGGSTDTQYFGPGTRLTVL.

The J gene is TRBJ1-2, the V gene TRBV2, with D possibly TRBD1 on 5 matching bases. The germline V gene encodes CDR1 SNHLY and CDR2 FYNNEI. This CDR3 has 15 amino acids. Trimming shortened V by 6 bases and J by 8 bases, and 22 bases separated the two germline ends. CDR3 loop: CASSPTAAGFDGYTF. CDR3 nucleotide sequence: TGTGCCAGCAGCCCTACCGCCGCAGGGTTCGACGGCTACACCTTC.

The V gene is TRBV5-8, the J gene TRBJ2-6; D remains ambiguous. In germline, CDR1 is SGHTS, CDR2 YDEGEE. The CDR3 runs to 12 residues. Trimming removed 4 bases from V and 17 bases from J, with 16 bases in between. CDR3 loop: CASSAVGIPMTF. The CDR3 DNA reads as TGTGCCAGCAGCGCTGTTGGGATCCCTATGACTTTC.

The rearrangement links TRBV28 to TRBJ2-7; 9 nucleotides agree with TRBD1. The germline V gene has CDR1 MDHEN and CDR2 SYDVKM. Trimming cost V 6 bases and J 12 bases; bases outside gene matches: 18. The CDR3 covers 15 residues. CDR3 DNA sequence: TGTGCCAGCAGCCCCAACCGGGACAGGGCGGGAGTTGGGTACTTC. This gives the protein CASSPNRDRAGVGYF.

The V and J genes are TRBV19 and TRBJ1-2; a possible D gene is TRBD1 (5 bases). Germline V lookup: CDR1 LNHDA, CDR2 SQIVND (reference sequence). The CDR3 sequence is 14 residues long. The germline V and J ends were trimmed by 2 bases and 4 bases, with 11 bases remaining between them. CDR3 DNA: TGTGCCAGTAGTATACAGGCCCAGGGCTATGGCTACACCTTC. Protein sequence: CASSIQAQGYGYTF.

This clone was recorded once. The chain is built from TRBV10-3 and TRBJ2-3; D may be TRBD2 (6 bases). The germline gives CDR1 ENHRY, CDR2 SYGVKD. Trimming shortened V by 6 bases and J by 2 bases, and 12 bases separated the two germline ends. This CDR3 is built from 14 residues. CDR3 amino acids: CAIRGGTHTDTQYF. The CDR3 DNA sequence: TGTGCCATCAGAGGCGGGACCCACACAGATACGCAGTATTTT.